A single sample is the source of the 6 T cell receptor beta chains below, sequenced in a study of blood T cells in healthy people across ages. It was with a sample-barcoded 5' primer and a J-beta primer mix that a second PCR of about 7 to 12 cycles was run. Using its own MiXCR run on the 5' RACE reads, TCRdb lists one record per CDR3 protein. The sample has about 380,000 distinct CDR3 sequences; 45% to 60% are singletons. The specimen was blood. Receptor source: a man aged 55 to 69 in good health.

This chain uses TRBV19 with TRBJ2-1; TRBD1 or TRBD2 may be the D gene (5 bases each). The CDR3 extends over 11 amino acids. V lost 8 bases and J lost 9, with 11 bases in between. Germline assignment: CDR1 LNHDA and CDR2 SQIVND (reference sequence). The CDR3 reads CASLGGPEQFF. The CDR3 nucleotides read TGTGCCAGTCTTGGGGGTCCTGAGCAGTTCTTC.

This clonotype was detected a few times. The chain couples TRBV2 to TRBJ2-3, with 9 bases lining up with TRBD1. With 9 bases clipped from V and 1 base from J, the junction kept 5 bases outside the gene matches. CDR1 SNHLY and CDR2 FYNNEI come from the germline V gene. The CDR3 is 14 residues long. The CDR3: CASRRDRGTDTQYF. In DNA, the CDR3 is TGTGCCAGTAGACGGGACAGGGGCACAGATACGCAGTATTTT.

This clonotype has more than one count but fewer than ten. The chain has TRBV2 and TRBJ2-2; D is ambiguous. CDR1 and CDR2 from the germline V gene are SNHLY and FYNNEI. V was cut by 6 bases and J by 3 bases, with 8 bases left in between. The CDR3 loop spans 13 amino acids. The DNA for the CDR3 is TGTGCCAGCAGCCAGACTTACACCGGGGAGCTGTTTTTT. It encodes CASSQTYTGELFF. The variable domain in full, with the rest retrieved from reference TRBV2 and TRBJ2-2, is EPEVTQTPSHQVTQMGQEVILRCVPISNHLYFYWYRQILGQKVEFLVSFYNNEISEKSEIFDDQFSVERPDGSNFTLKIRSTKLEDSAMYFCASSQTYTGELFFGEGSRLTVL.

This sequence joins TRBV10-3 and TRBJ2-4, with 8 nucleotides matching TRBD1. Matching the DNA end better, TRBJ2-7 makes the J call doubtful. CDR1 is ENHRY and CDR2 is SYGVKD in the germline V gene. This CDR3 comprises 15 residues. CDR3 region: CAITWDRSVGYEQYF. The CDR3 bases are TGTGCCATCACCTGGGACAGGAGCGTTGGTTACGAGCAGTACTTC.

This clonotype occurred a few times. This chain joins TRBV5-1 and TRBJ2-7, with 8 positions matching TRBD1. V dropped 2 bases and J dropped 1; count of bases not matched to a gene: 5. Germline lookup yields CDR1 SGHRS and CDR2 YFSETQ. The CDR3 has 15 amino acids. The CDR3 DNA follows: TGCGCCAGCAGCTTACAGGGGGATGGGTCCTACGAGCAGTACTTC. It translates to CASSLQGDGSYEQYF.

The genes are TRBV28 and TRBJ1-5; D is undetermined. Between the trimmed V and J ends, which lost 5 bases and 0 bases, there was a span of 17 bases. From germline, CDR1 is MDHEN and CDR2 SYDVKM. This CDR3 region has 17 residues. The CDR3 nucleotides read TGTGCCAGCAGTCCTCAGTACCCCCGAGGTAGCAATCAGCCCCAGCATTTT. It yields the protein CASSPQYPRGSNQPQHF.